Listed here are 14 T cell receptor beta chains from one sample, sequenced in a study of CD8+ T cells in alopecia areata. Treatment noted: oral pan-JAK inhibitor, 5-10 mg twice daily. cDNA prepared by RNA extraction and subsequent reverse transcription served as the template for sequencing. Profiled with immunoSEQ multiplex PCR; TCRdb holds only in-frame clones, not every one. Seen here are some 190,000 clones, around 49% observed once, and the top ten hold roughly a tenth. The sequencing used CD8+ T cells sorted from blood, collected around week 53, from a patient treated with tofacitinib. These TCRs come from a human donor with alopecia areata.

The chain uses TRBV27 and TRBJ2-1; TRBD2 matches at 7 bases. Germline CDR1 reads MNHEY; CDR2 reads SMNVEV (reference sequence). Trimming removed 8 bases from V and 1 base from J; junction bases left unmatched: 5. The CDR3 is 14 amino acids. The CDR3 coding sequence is TGTGCCAGCCGGGACTATATGTCCTACAATGAGCAGTTCTTC. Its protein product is CASRDYMSYNEQFF.

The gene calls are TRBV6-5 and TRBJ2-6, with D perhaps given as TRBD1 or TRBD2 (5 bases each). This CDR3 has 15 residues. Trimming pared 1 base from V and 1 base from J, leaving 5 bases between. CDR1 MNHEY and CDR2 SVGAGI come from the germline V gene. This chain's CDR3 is CASSYWGSGANVLTF. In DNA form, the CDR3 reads TGTGCCAGCAGTTACTGGGGGTCTGGGGCCAACGTCCTGACTTTC.

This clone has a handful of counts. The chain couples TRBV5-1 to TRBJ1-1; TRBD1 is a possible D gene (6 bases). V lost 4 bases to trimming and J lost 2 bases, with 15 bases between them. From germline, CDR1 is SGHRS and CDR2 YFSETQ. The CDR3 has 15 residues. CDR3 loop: CASSPLGGANTEAFF. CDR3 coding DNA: TGCGCCAGCAGCCCCTTGGGGGGGGCAAACACTGAAGCTTTCTTT.

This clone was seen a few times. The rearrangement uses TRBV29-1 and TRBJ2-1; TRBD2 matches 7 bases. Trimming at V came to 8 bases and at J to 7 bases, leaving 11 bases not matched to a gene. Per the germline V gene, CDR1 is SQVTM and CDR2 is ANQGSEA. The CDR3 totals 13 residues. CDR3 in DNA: TGCAGCCTCGGGGGGAGAGTTAAAAATGAGCAGTTCTTC. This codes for CSLGGRVKNEQFF.

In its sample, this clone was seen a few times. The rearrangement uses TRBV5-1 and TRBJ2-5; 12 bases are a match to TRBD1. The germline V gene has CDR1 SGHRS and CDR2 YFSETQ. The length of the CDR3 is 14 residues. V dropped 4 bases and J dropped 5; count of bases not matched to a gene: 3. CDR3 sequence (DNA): TGCGCCAGCAGCCGGGACAGGGGGCTTGAGACCCAGTACTTC. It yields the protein CASSRDRGLETQYF.

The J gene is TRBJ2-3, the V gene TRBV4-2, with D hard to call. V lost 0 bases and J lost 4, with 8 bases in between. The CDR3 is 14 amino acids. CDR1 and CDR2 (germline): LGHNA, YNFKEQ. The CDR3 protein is CASSQDLNADTQYF. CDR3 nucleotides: TGTGCCAGCAGCCAAGATCTCAACGCAGATACGCAGTATTTT.

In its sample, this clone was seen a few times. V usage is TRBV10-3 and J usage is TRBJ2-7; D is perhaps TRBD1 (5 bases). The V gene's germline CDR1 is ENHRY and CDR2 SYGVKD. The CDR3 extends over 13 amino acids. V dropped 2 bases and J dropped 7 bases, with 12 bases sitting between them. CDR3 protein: CAISETTAIEQYF. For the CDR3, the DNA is TGTGCCATCAGTGAGACGACAGCGATTGAGCAGTACTTC.

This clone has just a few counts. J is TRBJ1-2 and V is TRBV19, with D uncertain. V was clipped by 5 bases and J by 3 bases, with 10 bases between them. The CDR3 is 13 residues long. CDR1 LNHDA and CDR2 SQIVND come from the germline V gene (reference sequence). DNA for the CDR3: TGTGCCAGTAGTGCCCACTACGACTATGGCTACACCTTC. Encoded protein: CASSAHYDYGYTF.

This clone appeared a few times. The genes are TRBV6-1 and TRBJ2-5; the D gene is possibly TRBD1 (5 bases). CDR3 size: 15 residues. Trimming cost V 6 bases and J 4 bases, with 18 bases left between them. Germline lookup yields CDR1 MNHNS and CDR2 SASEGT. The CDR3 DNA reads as TGTGCCAGCAGGGCTTACCCTGCAGGGTCAGAGACCCAGTACTTC. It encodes CASRAYPAGSETQYF.

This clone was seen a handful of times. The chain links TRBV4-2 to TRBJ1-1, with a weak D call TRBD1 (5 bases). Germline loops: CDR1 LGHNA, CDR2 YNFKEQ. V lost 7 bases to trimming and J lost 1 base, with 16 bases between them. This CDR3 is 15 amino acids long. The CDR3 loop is CASTKRGDPNTEAFF. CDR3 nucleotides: TGTGCCAGCACCAAGCGGGGGGACCCGAACACTGAAGCTTTCTTT.

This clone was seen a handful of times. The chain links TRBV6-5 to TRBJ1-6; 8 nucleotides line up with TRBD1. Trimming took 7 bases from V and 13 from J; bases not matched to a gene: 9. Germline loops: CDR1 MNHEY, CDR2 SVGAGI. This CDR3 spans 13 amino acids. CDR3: CASTEDREVPLHF. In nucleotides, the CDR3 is TGTGCCAGCACGGAGGACAGGGAAGTGCCCCTCCACTTT.

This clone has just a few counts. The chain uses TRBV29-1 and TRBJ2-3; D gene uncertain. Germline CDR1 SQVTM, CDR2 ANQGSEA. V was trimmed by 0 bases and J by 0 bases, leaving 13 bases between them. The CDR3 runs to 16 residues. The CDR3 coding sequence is TGCAGCGTTGAAGACTTCACCCTTTCTAGCACAGATACGCAGTATTTT. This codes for CSVEDFTLSSTDTQYF.

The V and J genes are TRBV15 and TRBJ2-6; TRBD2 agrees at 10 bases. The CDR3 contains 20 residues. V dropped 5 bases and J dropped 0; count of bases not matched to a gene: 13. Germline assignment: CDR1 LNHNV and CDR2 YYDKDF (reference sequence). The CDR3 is CATSEFSSGGIRSGANVLTF. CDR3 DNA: TGTGCCACCAGCGAGTTCAGTAGCGGGGGGATACGCTCTGGGGCCAACGTCCTGACTTTC.

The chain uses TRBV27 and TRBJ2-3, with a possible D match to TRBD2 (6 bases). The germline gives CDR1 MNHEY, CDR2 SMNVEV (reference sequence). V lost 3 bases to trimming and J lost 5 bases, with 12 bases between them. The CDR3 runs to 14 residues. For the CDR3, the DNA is TGTGCCAGCAGTTTGGGCGGGGCTAGAGATACGCAGTATTTT. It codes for CASSLGGARDTQYF.